This TCR beta chain was captured in a study of cytotoxic CD8 clonotypes in ibrutinib-treated CLL. Study-level information: Results showed around 24 partial and 2 complete responses; following median about 68 months, roughly 15 remained remitted, about 12 advanced. Study-level findings and limits: The public clonotypes identified were infrequent and showed contraction or stability on treatment. Sampling of sustained-remission and progressing patients occurred at differing times.

The V gene's germline CDR1 is SGHNT and CDR2 YYREEE (reference sequence). V lost 0 bases and J lost 2, with 12 bases in between. The CDR3 spans 16 residues. Concerning this clone itself: Its antigen is undetermined.

Depth targeted 1 in 200,000 to 1 in 1 million T cells, averaging about 9.2x coverage per clonotype. Profiling relied on immunoSEQ multiplex PCR, and the TCRdb table lists in-frame clones only, not all of them. The sample includes about 50,000 clones, around half of them seen just once. This material consisted of PBMCs, taken after 12 months of ibrutinib treatment. The chain employs TRBV5-4 and TRBJ2-1; D is ambiguous. This sequence originates from a human donor with chronic lymphocytic leukemia. In DNA, the CDR3 is TGTGCCAGCAGCTTGGATGTCGTAGAACCCTACAATGAGCAGTTCTTC. As protein: CASSLDVVEPYNEQFF.